The 3 T cell receptor beta chains below all came from one sample that was sequenced in a study of CD8 T cells in Susac syndrome. The authors reverse transcribed roughly 0.45 to 1 ug RNA with random hexamers. MiXCR, applied by TCRdb to the immunoSEQ multiplex PCR reads, yields one record per CDR3 protein. The table has approximately 220,000 distinct CDR3 sequences, around 93% seen once. The sequencing sample was made of CD4+ T cells from PBMCs. All receptors come from a human donor with multiple sclerosis.

This chain joins TRBV19 and TRBJ1-2; TRBD1 aligns across 9 bases. The germline V gene has CDR1 LNHDA and CDR2 SQIVND (reference sequence). This CDR3 has 13 residues. V trimming: 5 bases; J trimming: 5 bases; junction bases outside the gene matches: 3. The CDR3 loop is CASSLGTGYGYTF. The CDR3 DNA follows: TGTGCCAGTAGTCTGGGGACAGGGTATGGCTACACCTTC.

V is TRBV7-9 and J is TRBJ1-4; 8 bases fit TRBD1. Germline values: CDR1 SEHNR, CDR2 FQNEAQ (reference sequence). The ends lost 5 bases at V and 4 bases at J; junction bases unmatched: 3. The CDR3 sequence is 14 residues long. The CDR3 nucleotides read TGTGCCAGCAGCCCGGGACAGGATAATGAAAAACTGTTTTTT. Protein product: CASSPGQDNEKLFF.

This sequence joins TRBV13 and TRBJ2-7; weak D call: TRBD1 (5 bases). Trimming removed 5 bases from V and 3 bases from J, with 11 bases in between. From germline, CDR1 is PRHDT and CDR2 FYEKMQ (reference sequence). The CDR3 is 13 residues long. CDR3 residues: CASSMQGLYEQYV. CDR3 sequence (DNA): TGTGCCAGCAGCATGCAGGGCCTCTACGAGCAGTACGTC.